This T cell receptor beta chain was observed in a study of T cells expressing NK-cell markers. Findings of the study overall: Whether expanded NKG2C+ T cell clones recognized HCMV stayed uncertain. In a handful of donors, these clonotypes also led the CD3+CD56-NKG2C+ fraction. Top CD8+ clonotypes included the dominant CD3+CD56+NKG2C+ clonotypes in roughly 6 donors.

With regard to this clonotype: What it recognizes is unknown.

Germline CDR1 and CDR2: SGHRS and YFSETQ. The CDR3 sequence is 15 residues long. TCRdb reanalyzed the 5' RACE reads and collapses them to one entry per CDR3 protein, without DNA. The sample table sets out around 140,000 distinct CDR3 sequences. J is TRBJ2-2 and V is TRBV5-1; the TRBD1 assignment by TCRdb is unverifiable without DNA. The TCR comes from a man aged 18 to 30 in good health. Material for sequencing was blood T cells: a sorted CD56 or NKG2C T cell subset, CD4+ or CD8+ T cells, or bulk PBMC T cells (not recorded which). CDR3 sequence: CASSSPGGVTGELFF. The variable domain in full, with the rest retrieved from reference TRBV5-1 and TRBJ2-2, is KAGVTQTPRYLIKTRGQQVTLSCSPISGHRSVSWYQQTPGQGLQFLFEYFSETQRNKGNFPGRFSGRQFSNSRSEMNVSTLELGDSALYLCASSSPGGVTGELFFGEGSRLTVL.